A single sample gave rise to the 2 T cell receptor beta chains below, sequenced in a study of tumor-infiltrating lymphocytes in primary liver carcinoma. Each 20-30 mg portion of unsorted bulk tissue served as the source for co-extraction of RNA and DNA. Reverse transcription of about 0.5 ug total RNA with a constant-region primer produced TCR beta cDNA. Three rounds of nested multiplex PCR with slightly modified ARM-PCR produced TCR beta libraries. TRBV1-TRBV30 forward primers paired with a C-beta reverse primer drove the first two PCR rounds, around 9 cycles each. TCRdb used MiXCR to reprocess the multiplex PCR reads, holding one entry per CDR3 protein. Found here are around 120,000 distinct CDR3 sequences, around 65% of them singletons; the top ten hold 8.1%. Sequenced sample: tumor-adjacent normal liver tissue. The receptors stem from an older woman with primary liver carcinoma and hepatitis B virus infection.

This clonotype has at least ten counts. CDR3 in amino acids: CSVGSRGRYYGYTF. The CDR3 nucleotides are TGCAGCGTCGGAAGTAGGGGGCGATACTATGGCTACACCTTC. The chain carries TRBV29-1 and TRBJ1-2; TRBD1 matches at 7 bases. With V trimmed by 6 bases and J by 3 bases, 10 bases remained unmatched. CDR1 is SQVTM, CDR2 ANQGSEA, per germline. CDR3 length: 14 residues.

This clonotype was observed a single time. V usage is TRBV29-1 and J usage is TRBJ2-7, with no clear D. Trimming cost V 4 bases and J 1 base, with 8 bases left between them. The CDR3 extends over 12 amino acids. In germline, CDR1 is SQVTM, CDR2 ANQGSEA. The CDR3 coding sequence is TGCAGCGTTGTCCCAGAGTCCTACGAGCAGTACTTC. Translating gives CSVVPESYEQYF.